Listed here are 5 T cell receptor beta chains from one sample, sequenced in a study of blood T cell repertoires in COVID-19. Sequenced by immunoSEQ multiplex PCR; TCRdb stores in-frame clones only, minus some. The sample comprises fewer than 300,000 clones, over 70% of which are singletons, and around 3.2% rests with the top ten. The sequenced sample consisted of peripheral blood. These receptors came from a woman aged 80 or older with acute or convalescent COVID-19.

This rearrangement joins TRBV9 to TRBJ2-5; D is perhaps TRBD2 (6 bases). The V end lost 1 base, the J end lost 7 bases, and 11 bases lay between the germline ends. The CDR3 loop spans 13 amino acids. Germline V gives CDR1 SGDLS, CDR2 YYNGEE. The CDR3 sequence is CASSVTEGGTQYF. In DNA, the CDR3 is TGTGCCAGCAGCGTAACAGAGGGAGGGACCCAGTACTTC.

V usage is TRBV5-1 and J usage is TRBJ1-2; D remains unclear. Germline V CDR1 and CDR2: SGHRS, YFSETQ. This CDR3 has 13 residues. V was clipped by 1 base and J by 3 bases, with 7 bases between them. For the CDR3, the DNA is TGCGCCAGCAGCTTGCGTCGTGACTATGGCTACACCTTC. It translates to CASSLRRDYGYTF.

The chain has TRBV3-1 (or the pseudogene TRBV3-2) and TRBJ1-1; D possibly corresponds to TRBD1 (5 bases). CDR3 length: 15 amino acids. V was clipped by 4 bases and J by 1 base, with 13 bases between them. From germline, CDR1 is LGHDT and CDR2 YNNKEL (reference sequence). The CDR3 reads CASSRHGGGNTEAFF. In nucleotides, the CDR3 is TGTGCCAGCAGCCGCCACGGGGGTGGGAACACTGAAGCTTTCTTT.

The rearrangement joins TRBV4-1 to TRBJ1-2; possibly TRBD1 for D (5 bases). Germline loops: CDR1 MGHRA, CDR2 YSYEKL. V shed 2 bases and J shed 3 bases, with 13 bases lying between them. The CDR3 has 15 amino acids. The DNA of the CDR3 is TGCGCCAGCAGCCAACAGACCCGGGGGGACTATGGCTACACCTTC. The encoded protein is CASSQQTRGDYGYTF.

The chain is built from TRBV6-5 and TRBJ1-2; unclear D gene. CDR1 is MNHEY, CDR2 SVGAGI, per germline. Trimming took off 6 bases at V and 6 bases at J, with 14 bases between the two ends. The CDR3 has 13 residues. As DNA, the CDR3 is TGTGCCAGCAGGACCCAGGTATTGGATGGCTACACCTTC. This codes for CASRTQVLDGYTF.